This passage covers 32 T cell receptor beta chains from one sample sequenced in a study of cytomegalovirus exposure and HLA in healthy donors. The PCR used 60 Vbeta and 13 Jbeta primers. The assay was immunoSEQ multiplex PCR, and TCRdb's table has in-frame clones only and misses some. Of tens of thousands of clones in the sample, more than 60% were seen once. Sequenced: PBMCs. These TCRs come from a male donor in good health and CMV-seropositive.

The CDR3 region is CASSQGGFSSLAETQYF. DNA for the CDR3: TGTGCCAGCAGCCAGGGGGGTTTTAGTTCCCTAGCCGAGACCCAGTACTTC. This chain connects TRBV11-2 to TRBJ2-5; D perhaps matches TRBD1 (7 bases). Germline V gene sequence: CDR1 SGHAT, CDR2 FQNNGV. V was pared by 5 bases and J by 5 bases, with 24 bases between. The CDR3 covers 17 residues. Complete variable domain (other parts from reference TRBV11-2 and TRBJ2-5): EAGVAQSPRYKIIEKRQSVAFWCNPISGHATLYWYQQILGQGPKLLIQFQNNGVVDDSQLPKDRFSAERLKGVDSTLKIQPAKLEDSAVYLCASSQGGFSSLAETQYFGPGTRLLVL.

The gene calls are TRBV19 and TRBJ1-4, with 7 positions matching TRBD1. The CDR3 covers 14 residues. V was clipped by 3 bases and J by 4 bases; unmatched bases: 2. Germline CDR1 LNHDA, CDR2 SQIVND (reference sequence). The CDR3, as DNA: TGTGCCAGTAGTATGGGGACAGATAATGAAAAACTGTTTTTT. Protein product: CASSMGTDNEKLFF.

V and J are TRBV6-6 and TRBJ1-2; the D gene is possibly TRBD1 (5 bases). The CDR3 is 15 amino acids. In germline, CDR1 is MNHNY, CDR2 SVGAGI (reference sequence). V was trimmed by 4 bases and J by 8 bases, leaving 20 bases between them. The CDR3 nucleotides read TGTGCCAGCAGTTCGATGGGGCGAGACGTCGGGGGCTACACCTTC. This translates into CASSSMGRDVGGYTF.

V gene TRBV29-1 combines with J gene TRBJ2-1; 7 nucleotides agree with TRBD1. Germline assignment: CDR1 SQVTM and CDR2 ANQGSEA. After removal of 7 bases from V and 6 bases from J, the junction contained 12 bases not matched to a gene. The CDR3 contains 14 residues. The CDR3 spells CSGRYPGQINEQFF. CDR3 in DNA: TGCAGCGGCCGGTATCCGGGACAGATCAATGAGCAGTTCTTC.

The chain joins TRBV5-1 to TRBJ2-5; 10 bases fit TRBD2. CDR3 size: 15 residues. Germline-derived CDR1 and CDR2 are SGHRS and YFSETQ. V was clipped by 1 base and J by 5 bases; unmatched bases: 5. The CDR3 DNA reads TGCGCCAGCAGCTTGTTAGCGGGAGGCTTGGAGACCCAGTACTTC. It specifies CASSLLAGGLETQYF.

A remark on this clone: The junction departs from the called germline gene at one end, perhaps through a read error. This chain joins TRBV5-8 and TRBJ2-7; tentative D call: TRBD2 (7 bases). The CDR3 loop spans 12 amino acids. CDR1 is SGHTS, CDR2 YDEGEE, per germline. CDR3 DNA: TGTGCCAGCAGCTTGATGGGGGGGCTAAGGAGCTTC. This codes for CASSLMGGLRSF.

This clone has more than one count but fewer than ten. This chain's CDR3 is CASNPSAGIRDTEAFF. The DNA of the CDR3 is TGTGCCAGCAACCCGTCGGCAGGGATAAGGGACACTGAAGCTTTCTTT. The gene calls are TRBV9 and TRBJ1-1; weak D call: TRBD1 (5 bases). This CDR3 is 16 amino acids long. CDR1 and CDR2 from the germline V gene are SGDLS and YYNGEE. V dropped 6 bases and J dropped 3 bases, with 21 bases sitting between them.

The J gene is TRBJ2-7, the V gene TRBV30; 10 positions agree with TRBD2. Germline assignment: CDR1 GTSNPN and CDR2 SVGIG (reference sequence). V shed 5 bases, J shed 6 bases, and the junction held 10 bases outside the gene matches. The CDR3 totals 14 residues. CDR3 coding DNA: TGTGCCTGGGATCGGACTAGCGGAGTTACCGAGCAGTACTTC. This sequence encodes CAWDRTSGVTEQYF.

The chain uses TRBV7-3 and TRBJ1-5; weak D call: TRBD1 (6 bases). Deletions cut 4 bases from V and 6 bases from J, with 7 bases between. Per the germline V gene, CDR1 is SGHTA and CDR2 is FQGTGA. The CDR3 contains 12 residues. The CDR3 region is CASSSQGQPQHF. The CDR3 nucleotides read TGTGCCAGCAGCTCACAGGGTCAGCCCCAGCATTTT.

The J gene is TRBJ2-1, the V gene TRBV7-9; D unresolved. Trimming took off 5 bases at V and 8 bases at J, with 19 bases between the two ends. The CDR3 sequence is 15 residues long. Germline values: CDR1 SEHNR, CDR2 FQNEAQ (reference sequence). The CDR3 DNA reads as TGTGCCAGCAGCCCAACCAAACCATATTCGGATGAGCAGTTCTTC. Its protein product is CASSPTKPYSDEQFF.

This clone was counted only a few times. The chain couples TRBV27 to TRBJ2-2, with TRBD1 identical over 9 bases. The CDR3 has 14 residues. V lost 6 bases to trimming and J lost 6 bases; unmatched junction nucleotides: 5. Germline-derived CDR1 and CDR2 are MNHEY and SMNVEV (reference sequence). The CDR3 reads CASSRTGAAGELFF. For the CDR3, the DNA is TGTGCCAGCAGCCGGACAGGGGCAGCCGGGGAGCTGTTTTTT.

In DNA form, the CDR3 reads TGCGCCAGCAGCCAAGAGGCTGGGACTAGCGGGGGGTACGAGCAGTACTTC. Protein: CASSQEAGTSGGYEQYF. The chain links TRBV4-3 to TRBJ2-7; 15 bases agree with TRBD2. Trimming cost V 0 bases and J 4 bases; bases outside gene matches: 4. The CDR3 consists of 17 residues. Per the germline V gene, CDR1 is LGHNA and CDR2 is YSLEER.

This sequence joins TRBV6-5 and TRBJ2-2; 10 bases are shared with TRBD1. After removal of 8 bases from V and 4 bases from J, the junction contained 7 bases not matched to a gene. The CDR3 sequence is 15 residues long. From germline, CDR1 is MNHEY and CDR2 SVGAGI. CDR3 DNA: TGTGCCAGCCGCCGGGACAGGGGTGTCACCGGGGAGCTGTTTTTT. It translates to CASRRDRGVTGELFF.

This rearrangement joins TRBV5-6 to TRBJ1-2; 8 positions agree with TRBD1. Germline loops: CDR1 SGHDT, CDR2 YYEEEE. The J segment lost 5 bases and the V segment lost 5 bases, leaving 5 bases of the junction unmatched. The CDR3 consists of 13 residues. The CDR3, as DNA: TGTGCCAGCAGTCCTAGACAGGGGTATGGCTACACCTTC. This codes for CASSPRQGYGYTF.

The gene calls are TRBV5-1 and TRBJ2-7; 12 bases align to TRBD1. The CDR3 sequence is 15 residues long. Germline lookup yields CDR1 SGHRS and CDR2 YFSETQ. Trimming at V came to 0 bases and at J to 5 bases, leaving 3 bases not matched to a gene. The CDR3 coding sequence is TGCGCCAGCAGCTTGGTAGGGACAGGGGGCCACGAGCAGTACTTC. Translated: CASSLVGTGGHEQYF.

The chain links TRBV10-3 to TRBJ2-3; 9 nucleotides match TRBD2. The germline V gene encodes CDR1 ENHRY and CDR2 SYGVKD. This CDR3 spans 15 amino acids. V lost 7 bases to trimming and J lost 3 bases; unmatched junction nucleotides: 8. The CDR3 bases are TGTGCCATCAAAGAGGGACTAGCAAAGACAGATACGCAGTATTTT. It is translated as CAIKEGLAKTDTQYF.

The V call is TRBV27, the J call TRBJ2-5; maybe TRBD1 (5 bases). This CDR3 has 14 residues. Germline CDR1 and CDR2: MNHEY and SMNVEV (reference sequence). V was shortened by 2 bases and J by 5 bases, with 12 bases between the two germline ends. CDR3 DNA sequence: TGTGCCAGCAGTTTACGACAGAGCATGGAGACCCAGTACTTC. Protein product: CASSLRQSMETQYF.

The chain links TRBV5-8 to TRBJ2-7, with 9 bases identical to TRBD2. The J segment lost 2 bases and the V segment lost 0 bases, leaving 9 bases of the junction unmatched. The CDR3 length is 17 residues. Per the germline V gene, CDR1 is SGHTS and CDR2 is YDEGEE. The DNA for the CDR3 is TGTGCCAGCAGCTTGGCCAATTATGGCGGGGGGGCCTACGAGCAGTACTTC. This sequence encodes CASSLANYGGGAYEQYF.

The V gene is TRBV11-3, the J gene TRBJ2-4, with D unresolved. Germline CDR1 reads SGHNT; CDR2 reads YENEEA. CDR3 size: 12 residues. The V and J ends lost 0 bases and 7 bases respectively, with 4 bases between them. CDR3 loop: CASSLESNIQYF. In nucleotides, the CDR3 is TGTGCCAGCAGCTTAGAGTCGAACATTCAGTACTTC.

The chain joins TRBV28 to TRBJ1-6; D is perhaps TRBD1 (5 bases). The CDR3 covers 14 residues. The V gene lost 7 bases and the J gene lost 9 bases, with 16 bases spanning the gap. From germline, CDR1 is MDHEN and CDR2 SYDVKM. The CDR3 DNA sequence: TGTGCCAGCAACTGGGAGGGGCTAGCTTCACCCCTCCACTTT. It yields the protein CASNWEGLASPLHF.

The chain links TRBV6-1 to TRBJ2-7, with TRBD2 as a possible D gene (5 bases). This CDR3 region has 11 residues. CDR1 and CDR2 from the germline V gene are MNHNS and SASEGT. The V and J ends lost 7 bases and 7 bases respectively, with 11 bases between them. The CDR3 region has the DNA TGTGCCAGCATCGGGGTTCGGGAGCAGTACTTC. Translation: CASIGVREQYF.

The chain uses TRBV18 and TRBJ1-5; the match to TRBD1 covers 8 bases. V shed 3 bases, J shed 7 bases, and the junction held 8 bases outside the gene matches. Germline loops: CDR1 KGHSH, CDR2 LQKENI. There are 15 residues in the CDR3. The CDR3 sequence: CASSPMGQVGQPQHF. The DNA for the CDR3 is TGTGCCAGCTCACCTATGGGACAGGTTGGACAGCCCCAGCATTTT.

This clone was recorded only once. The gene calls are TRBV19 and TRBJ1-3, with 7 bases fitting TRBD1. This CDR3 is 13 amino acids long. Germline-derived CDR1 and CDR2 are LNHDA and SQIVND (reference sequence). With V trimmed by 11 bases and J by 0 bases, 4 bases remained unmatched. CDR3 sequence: CAAHRGSGNTIYF. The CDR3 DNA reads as TGTGCCGCTCACAGGGGCTCTGGAAACACCATATATTTT.

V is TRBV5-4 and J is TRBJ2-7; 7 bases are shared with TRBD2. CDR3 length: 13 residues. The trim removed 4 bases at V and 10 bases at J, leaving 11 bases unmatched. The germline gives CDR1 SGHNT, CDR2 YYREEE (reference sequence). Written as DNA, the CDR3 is TGTGCCAGCAGCCAAAGGGGACTACCGAACCAGTACTTC. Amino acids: CASSQRGLPNQYF.

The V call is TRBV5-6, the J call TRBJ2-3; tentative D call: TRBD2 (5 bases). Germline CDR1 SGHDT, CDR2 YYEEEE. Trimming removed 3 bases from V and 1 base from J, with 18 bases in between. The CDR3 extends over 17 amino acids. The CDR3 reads CASSSGVTWVGTDTQYF. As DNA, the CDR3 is TGTGCCAGCAGCTCCGGGGTCACCTGGGTGGGCACAGATACGCAGTATTTT.

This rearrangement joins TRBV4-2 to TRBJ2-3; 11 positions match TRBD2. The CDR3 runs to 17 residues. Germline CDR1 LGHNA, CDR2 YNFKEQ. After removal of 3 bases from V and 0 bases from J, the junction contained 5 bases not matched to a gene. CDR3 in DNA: TGTGCCAGCAGCCATTCTTTAGCGGGGGGGAGCACAGATACGCAGTATTTT. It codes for CASSHSLAGGSTDTQYF.

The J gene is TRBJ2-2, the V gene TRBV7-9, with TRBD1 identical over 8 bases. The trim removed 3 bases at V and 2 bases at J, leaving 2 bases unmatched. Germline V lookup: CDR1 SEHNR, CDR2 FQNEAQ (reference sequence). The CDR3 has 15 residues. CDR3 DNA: TGTGCCAGCAGCTTGACAGGGGTAAACACCGGGGAGCTGTTTTTT. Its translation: CASSLTGVNTGELFF.

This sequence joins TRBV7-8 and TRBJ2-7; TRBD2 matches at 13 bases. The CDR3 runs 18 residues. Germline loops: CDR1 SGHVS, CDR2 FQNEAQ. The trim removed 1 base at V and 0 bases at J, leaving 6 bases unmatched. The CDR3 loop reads CASSLELAGGQSSYEQYF. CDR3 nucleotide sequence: TGTGCCAGCAGCTTAGAACTAGCGGGAGGGCAGAGCTCCTACGAGCAGTACTTC.

The CDR3 DNA follows: TGTGCCAGCAGCTTATGGCAGGGAATTGGAAACACCATATATTTT. The encoded protein is CASSLWQGIGNTIYF. V and J are TRBV7-2 and TRBJ1-3, with TRBD1 as a possible D gene (5 bases). Germline CDR1 and CDR2: SGHTA and FQGNSA. Trimming removed 2 bases from V and 3 bases from J, with 11 bases in between. The CDR3 length is 15 residues.

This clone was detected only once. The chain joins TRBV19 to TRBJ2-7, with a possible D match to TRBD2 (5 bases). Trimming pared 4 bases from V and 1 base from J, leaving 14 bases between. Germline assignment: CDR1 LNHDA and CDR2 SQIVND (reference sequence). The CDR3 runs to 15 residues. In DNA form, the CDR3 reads TGTGCCAGTAGTACGGCCGCCCGGGGATCCTACGAGCAGTACTTC. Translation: CASSTAARGSYEQYF.

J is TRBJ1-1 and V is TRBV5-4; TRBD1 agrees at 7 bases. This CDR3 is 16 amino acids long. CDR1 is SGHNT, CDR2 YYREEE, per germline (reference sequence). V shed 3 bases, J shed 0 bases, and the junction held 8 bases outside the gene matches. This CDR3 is CASSSGRGTLNTEAFF. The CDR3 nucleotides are TGTGCCAGCAGCTCTGGCAGGGGGACCTTGAACACTGAAGCTTTCTTT.

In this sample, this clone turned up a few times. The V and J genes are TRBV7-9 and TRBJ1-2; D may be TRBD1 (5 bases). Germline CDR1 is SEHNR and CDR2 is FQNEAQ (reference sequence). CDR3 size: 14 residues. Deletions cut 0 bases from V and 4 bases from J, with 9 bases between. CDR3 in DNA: TGTGCCAGCAGCTTAGCCGACAGCCCCTATGGCTACACCTTC. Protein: CASSLADSPYGYTF. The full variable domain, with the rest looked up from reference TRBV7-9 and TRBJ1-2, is DTGVSQNPRHKITKRGQNVTFRCDPISEHNRLYWYRQTLGQGPEFLTYFQNEAQLEKSRLLSDRFSAERPKGSFSTLEIQRTEQGDSAMYLCASSLADSPYGYTFGSGTRLTVV.